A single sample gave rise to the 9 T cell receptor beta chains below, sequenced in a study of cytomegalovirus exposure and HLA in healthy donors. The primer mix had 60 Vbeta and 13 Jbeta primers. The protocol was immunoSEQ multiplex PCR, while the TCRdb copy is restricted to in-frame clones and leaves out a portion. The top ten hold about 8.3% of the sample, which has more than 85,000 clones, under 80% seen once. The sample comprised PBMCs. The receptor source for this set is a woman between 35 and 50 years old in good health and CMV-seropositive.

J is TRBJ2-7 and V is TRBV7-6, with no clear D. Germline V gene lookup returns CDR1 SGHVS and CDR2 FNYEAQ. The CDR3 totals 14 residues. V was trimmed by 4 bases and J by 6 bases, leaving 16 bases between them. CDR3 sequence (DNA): TGTGCCAGCAGCTCGTCAGGCCTCCTTTTCGAGCAGTACTTC. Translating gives CASSSSGLLFEQYF.

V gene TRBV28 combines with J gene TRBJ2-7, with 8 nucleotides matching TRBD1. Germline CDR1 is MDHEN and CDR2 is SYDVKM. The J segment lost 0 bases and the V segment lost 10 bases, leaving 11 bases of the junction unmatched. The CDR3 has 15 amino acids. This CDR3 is CATTVAGQGSYEQYF. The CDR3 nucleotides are TGTGCCACCACAGTCGCAGGACAGGGCTCCTACGAGCAGTACTTC.

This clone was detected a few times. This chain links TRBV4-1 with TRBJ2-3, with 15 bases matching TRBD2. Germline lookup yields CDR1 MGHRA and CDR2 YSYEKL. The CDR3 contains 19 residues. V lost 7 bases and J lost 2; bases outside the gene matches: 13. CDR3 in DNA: TGCGCCAGCAACAGAGAGGGACTAGCGGGGGGAGCCCACACAGATACGCAGTATTTT. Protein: CASNREGLAGGAHTDTQYF.

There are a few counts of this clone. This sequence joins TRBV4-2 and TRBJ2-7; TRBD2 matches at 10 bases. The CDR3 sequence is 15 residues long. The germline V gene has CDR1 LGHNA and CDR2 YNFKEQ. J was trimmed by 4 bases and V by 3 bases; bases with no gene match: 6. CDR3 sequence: CASSHTVAGGYEQYF. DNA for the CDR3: TGTGCCAGCAGCCATACGGTAGCGGGGGGATACGAGCAGTACTTC.

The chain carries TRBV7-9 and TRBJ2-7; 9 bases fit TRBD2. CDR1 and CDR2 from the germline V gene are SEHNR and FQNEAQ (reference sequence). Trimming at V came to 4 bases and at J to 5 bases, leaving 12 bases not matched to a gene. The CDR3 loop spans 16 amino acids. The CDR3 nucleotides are TGTGCCAGCAGCTCCAAACCAGCGGGAGGTTGGGACGAGCAGTACTTC. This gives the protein CASSSKPAGGWDEQYF.

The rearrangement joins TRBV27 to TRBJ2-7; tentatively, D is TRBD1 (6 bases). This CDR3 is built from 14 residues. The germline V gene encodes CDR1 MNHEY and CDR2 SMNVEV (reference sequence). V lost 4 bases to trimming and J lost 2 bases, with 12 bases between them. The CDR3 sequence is CASSYQGYAYEQYF. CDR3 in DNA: TGTGCCAGCAGTTACCAGGGGTATGCCTACGAGCAGTACTTC.

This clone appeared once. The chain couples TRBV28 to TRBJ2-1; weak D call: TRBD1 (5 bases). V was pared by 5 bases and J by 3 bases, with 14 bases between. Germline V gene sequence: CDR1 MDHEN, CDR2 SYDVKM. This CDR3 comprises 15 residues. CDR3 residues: CASSLWGEVYNEQFF. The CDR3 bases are TGTGCCAGCAGTCTTTGGGGCGAGGTCTACAATGAGCAGTTCTTC.

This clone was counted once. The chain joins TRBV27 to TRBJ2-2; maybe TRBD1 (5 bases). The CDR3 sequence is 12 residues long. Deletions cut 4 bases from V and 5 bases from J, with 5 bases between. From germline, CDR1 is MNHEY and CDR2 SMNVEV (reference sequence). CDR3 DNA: TGTGCCAGCAGTTCAGGGACCGGGGAGCTGTTTTTT. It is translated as CASSSGTGELFF.

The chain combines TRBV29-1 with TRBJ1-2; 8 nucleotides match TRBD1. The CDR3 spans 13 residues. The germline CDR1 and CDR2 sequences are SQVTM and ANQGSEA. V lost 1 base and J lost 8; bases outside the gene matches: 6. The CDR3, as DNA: TGCAGCGTTGAAGTAGGACAGGGCTGGGGCTACACCTTC. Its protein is CSVEVGQGWGYTF.